Reported below is one T cell receptor beta chain. This entry is derived from a study of control samples from healthy donors and cancer patients. V shed 1 base and J 10 bases; nucleotides not matched to a gene: 4. Germline CDR1 reads LGHDT; CDR2 reads YNNKEL (reference sequence). CDR3 length: 13 residues. The assay was immunoSEQ multiplex PCR, and TCRdb's table has in-frame clones only and misses some. The sample shows 80,000 to 85,000 clones, about 88% of them seen only once. Sequencing input: blood. This TCR was sampled from a woman in her forties or fifties in good health. The chain carries TRBV3-1 (or the pseudogene TRBV3-2) and TRBJ2-1, with 7 bases that match TRBD2. The CDR3 loop reads CASSQVTAGEQFF. CDR3 nucleotides: TGTGCCAGCAGCCAAGTAACAGCGGGGGAGCAGTTCTTC.